Listed below are T cell receptor beta chains from one sample, sequenced in a study of T cells in Graves' hyperthyroidism and ophthalmopathy. One entry per CDR3 protein results from TCRdb running MiXCR on the multiplex PCR reads. The sample consists of about 410,000 distinct CDR3 sequences, 14% to 15% of them appearing once. The specimen sequenced was blood. These receptors were collected from a man aged 18 to 35 with Graves' ophthalmopathy. Each CDR3 is given with its conserved first and last residue. The D gene is left open where the match is weak. Size tells how often a clone was seen (once, few, many) or the class of an expanded clone, and some rows leave it out.

CDR3 DNA: TGTGCCAGCACTGGACAGGGGGCGTTTAGTCAGCCCCAGCATTTT; CDR3 protein: CASTGQGAFSQPQHF; V gene: TRBV6-1; clone size: many; J gene: TRBJ1-5; D gene: TRBD1
CDR3 DNA: TGCGCCAGCAGCTTGGGGGACATCCTCACCGGGGAGCTGTTTTTT; CDR3 protein: CASSLGDILTGELFF; V gene: TRBV5-1; clone size: many; J gene: TRBJ2-2; D gene: .
CDR3 DNA: TGTGCCAGCAGCCAGGACAGGGGAAGGATAGTATCCTACGAGCAGTACTTC; CDR3 protein: CASSQDRGRIVSYEQYF; V gene: TRBV14; clone size: few; J gene: TRBJ2-7; D gene: TRBD1
CDR3 DNA: TGTGCCAGCAGCCGAGGGGGCCGGGGCTACACCTTC; CDR3 protein: CASSRGGRGYTF; V gene: TRBV3-1; clone size: few; J gene: TRBJ1-2; D gene: TRBD1
CDR3 DNA: TGTGCCACCAGTGACCGACTAGCGGGAGGTATCAATGAGCAGTTCTTC; CDR3 protein: CATSDRLAGGINEQFF; V gene: TRBV24-1; clone size: many; J gene: TRBJ2-1; D gene: TRBD2
CDR3 DNA: TGCAGTGCTGACAGAGGTAGCGGGGCTTACGAGCAGTACTTC; CDR3 protein: CSADRGSGAYEQYF; V gene: TRBV20-1; clone size: many; J gene: TRBJ2-7; D gene: TRBD2
CDR3 DNA: TGCGCCAGCAGCCCTGGGACAGGGGGCTATAATTCACCCCTCCACTTT; CDR3 protein: CASSPGTGGYNSPLHF; V gene: TRBV5-1; clone size: few; J gene: TRBJ1-6; D gene: TRBD1
CDR3 DNA: TGTGCCAGCAGCGTAGCGGGAGAGCCGGCCTACGAGCAGTACTTC; CDR3 protein: CASSVAGEPAYEQYF; V gene: TRBV13; clone size: .; J gene: TRBJ2-7; D gene: TRBD2
CDR3 DNA: TGTGCCAGCAGCGAGACAGGGGTCTCACCCCTCCACTTT; CDR3 protein: CASSETGVSPLHF; V gene: TRBV7-9; clone size: many; J gene: TRBJ1-6; D gene: TRBD1
CDR3 DNA: TGTGCCACCAGTGACGGGCTACATGGAAACACCATATATTTT; CDR3 protein: CATSDGLHGNTIYF; V gene: TRBV24-1; clone size: .; J gene: TRBJ1-3; D gene: .
CDR3 DNA: TGTGCCAGCGGACAGCAAGAGACCCAGTACTTC; CDR3 protein: CASGQQETQYF; V gene: TRBV2; clone size: many; J gene: TRBJ2-5; D gene: .
CDR3 DNA: TGCAGCGTTATTACAGGACCCAATGAGCAGTTCTTC; CDR3 protein: CSVITGPNEQFF; V gene: TRBV29-1; clone size: .; J gene: TRBJ2-1; D gene: .
CDR3 DNA: TGTGCCAGCTCACCATTCATAACAGGGGACAATGAGCAGTTCTTC; CDR3 protein: CASSPFITGDNEQFF; V gene: TRBV18; clone size: many; J gene: TRBJ2-1; D gene: TRBD1
CDR3 DNA: TGCGCCAGCAGCCAAGCGTGGCAGGCGGACGCCTACGAGCAGTACTTC; CDR3 protein: CASSQAWQADAYEQYF; V gene: TRBV4-1; clone size: many; J gene: TRBJ2-7; D gene: .
CDR3 DNA: TGTGCCAGCAGCCAGGCCACCCGGGACGAGCAGTACTTC; CDR3 protein: CASSQATRDEQYF; V gene: TRBV3-1; clone size: few; J gene: TRBJ2-7; D gene: .
CDR3 DNA: TGCGCCAGCAGTTCGGAGGGACTAGGGATTGGGGAGCAGTACTTC; CDR3 protein: CASSSEGLGIGEQYF; V gene: TRBV5-1; clone size: many; J gene: TRBJ2-7; D gene: TRBD2
CDR3 DNA: TGCGCCAGCAGCTTGGTCGGCAGGGGGTCCTACAATGAGCAGTTCTTC; CDR3 protein: CASSLVGRGSYNEQFF; V gene: TRBV5-1; clone size: many; J gene: TRBJ2-1; D gene: TRBD1
CDR3 DNA: TGTGCCAGCAGCCAAGGTCGGGCGGGATTAGAGACCCAGTACTTC; CDR3 protein: CASSQGRAGLETQYF; V gene: TRBV3-1; clone size: few; J gene: TRBJ2-5; D gene: .
CDR3 DNA: TGCGCCAGCAGCTTGGTTTCGATGCATGAGCAGTTCTTC; CDR3 protein: CASSLVSMHEQFF; V gene: TRBV5-1; clone size: many; J gene: TRBJ2-1; D gene: .
CDR3 DNA: TGCAGTGCTAGCCAGGGGACCCAGTACTTC; CDR3 protein: CSASQGTQYF; V gene: TRBV20-1; clone size: many; J gene: TRBJ2-5; D gene: .
CDR3 DNA: TGCAGCGTTGGAGGGGGCTATTGGGACAATGAGCAGTTCTTC; CDR3 protein: CSVGGGYWDNEQFF; V gene: TRBV29-1; clone size: few; J gene: TRBJ2-1; D gene: TRBD1
CDR3 DNA: TGTGCCAGTAGGAGGGACAGGGAAGGACAGCCCCAGCATTTT; CDR3 protein: CASRRDREGQPQHF; V gene: TRBV19; clone size: few; J gene: TRBJ1-5; D gene: TRBD1
CDR3 DNA: TGCAGTGCTAGAGCTAAAGAACAGAGCAATCAGCCCCAGCATTTT; CDR3 protein: CSARAKEQSNQPQHF; V gene: TRBV20-1; clone size: few; J gene: TRBJ1-5; D gene: .
CDR3 DNA: TGTGCCAGCAGCTTAGCCCAGGGTGACTATGGCTACACCTTC; CDR3 protein: CASSLAQGDYGYTF; V gene: TRBV7-9; clone size: .; J gene: TRBJ1-2; D gene: .
CDR3 DNA: TGTGCCAGCAGCCAGACAGCTGCCTCCTATGAAAAACTGTTTTTT; CDR3 protein: CASSQTAASYEKLFF; V gene: TRBV3-1; clone size: many; J gene: TRBJ1-4; D gene: .
CDR3 DNA: TGTGCCATCGCGGAAAATAGCAATCAGCCCCAGCATTTT; CDR3 protein: CAIAENSNQPQHF; V gene: TRBV10-3; clone size: many; J gene: TRBJ1-5; D gene: .
CDR3 DNA: TGTGCCAGCAGGCTAGGATCCCCGAACCCTTCACCCCTCCACTTT; CDR3 protein: CASRLGSPNPSPLHF; V gene: TRBV7-9; clone size: .; J gene: TRBJ1-6; D gene: .
CDR3 DNA: TGTGCCACCCCGATCCCCCGCGGCCAAGAGACCCAGTACTTC; CDR3 protein: CATPIPRGQETQYF; V gene: TRBV6-8; clone size: .; J gene: TRBJ2-5; D gene: .
CDR3 DNA: TGTGCCAGCAGCCAGGAATCCGAGCAGTACTTC; CDR3 protein: CASSQESEQYF; V gene: TRBV4-2; clone size: few; J gene: TRBJ2-7; D gene: .
CDR3 DNA: TGTGCCTGGAGTGTACCGCCGGGGGGACGGAACACCGGGGAGCTGTTTTTT; CDR3 protein: CAWSVPPGGRNTGELFF; V gene: TRBV30; clone size: many; J gene: TRBJ2-2; D gene: TRBD2
CDR3 DNA: TGTGCCAGCAGTGGACTCTCGGGACAGGGGTATTCACCCCTCCACTTT; CDR3 protein: CASSGLSGQGYSPLHF; V gene: TRBV2; clone size: .; J gene: TRBJ1-6; D gene: TRBD1
CDR3 DNA: TGTGCCAGCAGCAAGACAGGGATGGACTACGAGCAGTACTTC; CDR3 protein: CASSKTGMDYEQYF; V gene: TRBV7-9; clone size: many; J gene: TRBJ2-7; D gene: TRBD1
CDR3 DNA: TGCGCCAGCAGCCAAGAGGCAGGGCACTCCCCCTACGAGCAGTACTTC; CDR3 protein: CASSQEAGHSPYEQYF; V gene: TRBV4-1; clone size: many; J gene: TRBJ2-7; D gene: .
CDR3 DNA: TGCAGTGCTAGCCCATTTAGCGAAACAGATACGCAGTATTTT; CDR3 protein: CSASPFSETDTQYF; V gene: TRBV20-1; clone size: many; J gene: TRBJ2-3; D gene: .
CDR3 DNA: TGCGCGTCTGGTCAAGAGACCCAGTACTTC; CDR3 protein: CASGQETQYF; V gene: TRBV20-1; clone size: many; J gene: TRBJ2-5; D gene: .
CDR3 DNA: TGTGCCAGTAGTTCTTCATCCTACACTGAAGCTTTCTTT; CDR3 protein: CASSSSSYTEAFF; V gene: TRBV19; clone size: .; J gene: TRBJ1-1; D gene: .
CDR3 DNA: TGTGCCAGCAGCTTGAACGGGGGACTAGCGGTCCTCTACAATGAGCAGTTCTTC; CDR3 protein: CASSLNGGLAVLYNEQFF; V gene: TRBV7-3; clone size: many; J gene: TRBJ2-1; D gene: TRBD2
CDR3 DNA: TGCGCTACCCGTAGTAGGCTAGCGGGGGCTAACGAGCAGTACTTC; CDR3 protein: CATRSRLAGANEQYF; V gene: TRBV10-2; clone size: .; J gene: TRBJ2-7; D gene: TRBD2
CDR3 DNA: TGTGCCAGCAGTGACGAAGCTAGCAATCAGCCCCAGCATTTT; CDR3 protein: CASSDEASNQPQHF; V gene: TRBV25-1; clone size: .; J gene: TRBJ1-5; D gene: .
CDR3 DNA: TGTGCCTCCCAAACTAGCGGGGACCAAGAGACCCAGTACTTC; CDR3 protein: CASQTSGDQETQYF; V gene: TRBV10-3; clone size: many; J gene: TRBJ2-5; D gene: TRBD2
CDR3 DNA: TGTGCCACCAGTGATGCCGGGTTCTACAATGAGCAGTTCTTC; CDR3 protein: CATSDAGFYNEQFF; V gene: TRBV24-1; clone size: few; J gene: TRBJ2-1; D gene: .
CDR3 DNA: TGTGCCAGCAGTCCAAAAGCGGGGGGTTACGAGCAGTACTTC; CDR3 protein: CASSPKAGGYEQYF; V gene: TRBV2; clone size: .; J gene: TRBJ2-7; D gene: TRBD2
CDR3 DNA: TGCAGTGCTAGATCCTCTAGCCTGAGCTCCTACAATGAGCAGTTCTTC; CDR3 protein: CSARSSSLSSYNEQFF; V gene: TRBV20-1; clone size: few; J gene: TRBJ2-1; D gene: .
CDR3 DNA: TGTGCCAGCAGCCTCCAGTCCGGGGGAGATGGCGAGCAGTACTTC; CDR3 protein: CASSLQSGGDGEQYF; V gene: TRBV12-3/TRBV12-4; clone size: .; J gene: TRBJ2-7; D gene: .
CDR3 DNA: TGTGCCAGCAGCTTAGGGGCAGGCTCTGGAAACACCATATATTTT; CDR3 protein: CASSLGAGSGNTIYF; V gene: TRBV7-9; clone size: few; J gene: TRBJ1-3; D gene: .
CDR3 DNA: TGTGCCAGCAGCCCCTTTTCCGGGGATGACTATGGCTACACCTTC; CDR3 protein: CASSPFSGDDYGYTF; V gene: TRBV7-9; clone size: few; J gene: TRBJ1-2; D gene: .
CDR3 DNA: TGCGCCAGCAGCTTGGTACACCTGGAAGAGCAGTACTTC; CDR3 protein: CASSLVHLEEQYF; V gene: TRBV5-1; clone size: .; J gene: TRBJ2-7; D gene: .
CDR3 DNA: TGTGCCAGCAGCAAGAGGCAGGGAGAGGGAGAGACCCAGTACTTC; CDR3 protein: CASSKRQGEGETQYF; V gene: TRBV3-1; clone size: many; J gene: TRBJ2-5; D gene: .
CDR3 DNA: TGTGCCAGCAGTTTATCGTGGTTCGGAGAATATGAGCAGTTCTTC; CDR3 protein: CASSLSWFGEYEQFF; V gene: TRBV27; clone size: few; J gene: TRBJ2-1; D gene: .
CDR3 DNA: TGCGCCAGCAGCCAGGCCGACAGGTACAATGAGCAGTTCTTC; CDR3 protein: CASSQADRYNEQFF; V gene: TRBV4-1; clone size: few; J gene: TRBJ2-1; D gene: .
CDR3 DNA: TGTGTCAGCAGCCTCGGACAGGGGGGTGACGAGCAGTACTTC; CDR3 protein: CVSSLGQGGDEQYF; V gene: TRBV11-2; clone size: many; J gene: TRBJ2-7; D gene: TRBD1
CDR3 DNA: TGTGCCAGCAGCCAGCCAGAGGAGCGCACTGAAGCTTTCTTT; CDR3 protein: CASSQPEERTEAFF; V gene: TRBV6-1; clone size: many; J gene: TRBJ1-1; D gene: .